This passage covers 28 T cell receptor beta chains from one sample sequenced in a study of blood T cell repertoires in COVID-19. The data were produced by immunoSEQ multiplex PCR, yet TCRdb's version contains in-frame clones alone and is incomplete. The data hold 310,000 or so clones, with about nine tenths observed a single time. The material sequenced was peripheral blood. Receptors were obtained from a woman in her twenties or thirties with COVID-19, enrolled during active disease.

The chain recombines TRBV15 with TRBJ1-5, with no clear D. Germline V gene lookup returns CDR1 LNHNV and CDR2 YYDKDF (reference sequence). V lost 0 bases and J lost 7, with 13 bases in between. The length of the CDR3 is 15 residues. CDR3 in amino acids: CATSRDLGTGQPQHF. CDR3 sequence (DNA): TGTGCCACCAGCAGAGATCTGGGCACGGGGCAGCCCCAGCATTTT. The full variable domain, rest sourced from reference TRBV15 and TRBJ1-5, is DAMVIQNPRYQVTQFGKPVTLSCSQTLNHNVMYWYQQKSSQAPKLLFHYYDKDFNNEADTPDNFQSRRPNTSFCFLDIRSPGLGDTAMYLCATSRDLGTGQPQHFGDGTRLSIL.

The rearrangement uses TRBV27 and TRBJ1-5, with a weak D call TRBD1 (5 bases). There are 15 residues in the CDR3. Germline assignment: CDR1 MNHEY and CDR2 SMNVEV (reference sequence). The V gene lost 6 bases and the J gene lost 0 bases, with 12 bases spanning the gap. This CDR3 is CASRRGTDSNQPQHF. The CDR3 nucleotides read TGTGCCAGCAGGCGCGGGACGGATAGCAATCAGCCCCAGCATTTT.

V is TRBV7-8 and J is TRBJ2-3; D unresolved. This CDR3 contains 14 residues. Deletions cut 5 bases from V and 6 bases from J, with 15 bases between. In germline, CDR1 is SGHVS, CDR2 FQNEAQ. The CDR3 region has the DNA TGTGCCAGCAGCCCGAGAGGCAGTGGCGATACGCAGTATTTT. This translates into CASSPRGSGDTQYF.

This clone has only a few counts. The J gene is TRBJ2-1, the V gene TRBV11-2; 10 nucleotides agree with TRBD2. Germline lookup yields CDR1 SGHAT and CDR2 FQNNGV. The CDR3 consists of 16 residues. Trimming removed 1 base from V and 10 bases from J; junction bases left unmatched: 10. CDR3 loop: CASSLVGLAGVSEQFF. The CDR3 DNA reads TGTGCCAGCAGCTTAGTTGGGCTAGCGGGAGTGAGCGAGCAGTTCTTC.

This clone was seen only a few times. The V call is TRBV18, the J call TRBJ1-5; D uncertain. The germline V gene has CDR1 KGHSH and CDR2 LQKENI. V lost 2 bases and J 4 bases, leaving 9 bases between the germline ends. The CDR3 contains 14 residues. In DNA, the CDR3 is TGTGCCAGCTCACCAGGCCCCGGGAATCAGCCCCAGCATTTT. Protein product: CASSPGPGNQPQHF. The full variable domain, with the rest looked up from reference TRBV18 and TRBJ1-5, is NAGVMQNPRHLVRRRGQEARLRCSPMKGHSHVYWYRQLPEEGLKFMVYLQKENIIDESGMPKERFSAEFPKEGPSILRIQQVVRGDSAAYFCASSPGPGNQPQHFGDGTRLSIL.

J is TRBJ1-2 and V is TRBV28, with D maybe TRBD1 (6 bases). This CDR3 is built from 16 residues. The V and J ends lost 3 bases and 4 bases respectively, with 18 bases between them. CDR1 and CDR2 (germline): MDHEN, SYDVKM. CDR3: CASSFWGGGRGYGYTF. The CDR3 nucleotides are TGTGCCAGCAGTTTTTGGGGCGGGGGCCGGGGCTATGGCTACACCTTC.

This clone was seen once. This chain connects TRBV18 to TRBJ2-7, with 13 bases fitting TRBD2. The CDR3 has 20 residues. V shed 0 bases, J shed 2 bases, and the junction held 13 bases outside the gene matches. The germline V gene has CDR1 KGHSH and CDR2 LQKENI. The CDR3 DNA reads TGTGCCAGCTCACCACCCGGGACTAGCGGGACTTCGGGCTGGCCCTACGAGCAGTACTTC. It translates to CASSPPGTSGTSGWPYEQYF.

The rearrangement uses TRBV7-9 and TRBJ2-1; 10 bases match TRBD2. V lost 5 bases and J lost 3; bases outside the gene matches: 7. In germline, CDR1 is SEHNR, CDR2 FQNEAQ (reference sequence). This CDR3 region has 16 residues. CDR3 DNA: TGTGCCAGCAGCCCCCACCTAGCGGGAGTCTACAATGAGCAGTTCTTC. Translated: CASSPHLAGVYNEQFF. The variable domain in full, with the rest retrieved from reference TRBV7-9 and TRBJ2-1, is DTGVSQNPRHKITKRGQNVTFRCDPISEHNRLYWYRQTLGQGPEFLTYFQNEAQLEKSRLLSDRFSAERPKGSFSTLEIQRTEQGDSAMYLCASSPHLAGVYNEQFFGPGTRLTVL.

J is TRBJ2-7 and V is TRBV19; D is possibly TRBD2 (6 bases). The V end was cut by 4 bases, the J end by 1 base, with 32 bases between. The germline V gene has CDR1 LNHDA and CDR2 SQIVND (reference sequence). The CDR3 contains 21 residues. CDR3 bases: TGTGCCAGTAGTAATCGCGCTACTGGGACCGCGGGACTGGGAGTATCCTACGAGCAGTACTTC. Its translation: CASSNRATGTAGLGVSYEQYF.

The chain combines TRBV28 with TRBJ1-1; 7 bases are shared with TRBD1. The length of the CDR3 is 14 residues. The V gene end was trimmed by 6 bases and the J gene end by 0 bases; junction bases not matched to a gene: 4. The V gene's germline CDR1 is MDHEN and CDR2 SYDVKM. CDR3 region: CASREDRLNTEAFF. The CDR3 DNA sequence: TGTGCCAGCAGGGAGGACAGGTTGAACACTGAAGCTTTCTTT.

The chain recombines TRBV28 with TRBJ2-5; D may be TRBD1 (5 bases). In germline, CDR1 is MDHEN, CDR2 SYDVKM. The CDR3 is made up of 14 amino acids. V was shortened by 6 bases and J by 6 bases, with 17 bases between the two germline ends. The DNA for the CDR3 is TGTGCCAGCAGCCACAACAGGCGTGGGAAGACCCAGTACTTC. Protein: CASSHNRRGKTQYF.

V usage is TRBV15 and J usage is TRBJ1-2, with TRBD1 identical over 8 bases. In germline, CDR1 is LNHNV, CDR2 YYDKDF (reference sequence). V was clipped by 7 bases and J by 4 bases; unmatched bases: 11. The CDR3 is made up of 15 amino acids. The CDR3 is CATTSTDRVPYGYTF. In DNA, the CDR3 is TGTGCCACCACCAGTACGGACAGGGTCCCCTATGGCTACACCTTC. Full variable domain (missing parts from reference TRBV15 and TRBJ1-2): DAMVIQNPRYQVTQFGKPVTLSCSQTLNHNVMYWYQQKSSQAPKLLFHYYDKDFNNEADTPDNFQSRRPNTSFCFLDIRSPGLGDTAMYLCATTSTDRVPYGYTFGSGTRLTVV.

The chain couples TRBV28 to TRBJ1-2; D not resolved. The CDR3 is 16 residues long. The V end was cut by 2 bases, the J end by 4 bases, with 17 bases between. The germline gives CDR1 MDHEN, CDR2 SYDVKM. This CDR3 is CASSLEVGWQSYGYTF. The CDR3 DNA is TGTGCCAGCAGTTTAGAGGTTGGGTGGCAGAGCTATGGCTACACCTTC.

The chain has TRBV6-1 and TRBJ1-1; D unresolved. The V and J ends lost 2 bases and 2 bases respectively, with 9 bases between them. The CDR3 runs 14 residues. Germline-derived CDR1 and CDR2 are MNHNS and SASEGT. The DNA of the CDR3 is TGTGCCAGCAGTGAACTTGGACTTAACACTGAAGCTTTCTTT. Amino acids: CASSELGLNTEAFF.

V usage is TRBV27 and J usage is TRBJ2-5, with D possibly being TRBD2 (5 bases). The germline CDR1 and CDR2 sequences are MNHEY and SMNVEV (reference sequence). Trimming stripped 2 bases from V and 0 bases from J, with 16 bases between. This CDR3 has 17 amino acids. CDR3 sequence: CASSLRMTPGYQETQYF. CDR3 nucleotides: TGTGCCAGCAGTTTAAGAATGACCCCGGGGTACCAAGAGACCCAGTACTTC.

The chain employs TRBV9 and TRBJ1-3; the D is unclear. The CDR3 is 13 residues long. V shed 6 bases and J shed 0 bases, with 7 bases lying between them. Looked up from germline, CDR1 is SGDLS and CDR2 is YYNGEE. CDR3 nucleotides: TGTGCCAGCACCCGGAGCTCTGGAAACACCATATATTTT. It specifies CASTRSSGNTIYF.

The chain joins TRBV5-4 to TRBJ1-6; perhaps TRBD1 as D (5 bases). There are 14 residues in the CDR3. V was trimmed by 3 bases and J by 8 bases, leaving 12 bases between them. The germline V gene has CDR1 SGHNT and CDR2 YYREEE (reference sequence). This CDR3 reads CASSSAGGYSPLHF. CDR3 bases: TGTGCCAGCAGCTCCGCGGGGGGGTATTCACCCCTCCACTTT.

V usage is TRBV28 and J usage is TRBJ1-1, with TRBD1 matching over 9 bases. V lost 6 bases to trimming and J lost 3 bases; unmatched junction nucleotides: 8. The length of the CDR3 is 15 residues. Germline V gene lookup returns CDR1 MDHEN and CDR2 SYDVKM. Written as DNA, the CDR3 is TGTGCCAGCAGCCTAACAGGGGGCACTGACACTGAAGCTTTCTTT. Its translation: CASSLTGGTDTEAFF.

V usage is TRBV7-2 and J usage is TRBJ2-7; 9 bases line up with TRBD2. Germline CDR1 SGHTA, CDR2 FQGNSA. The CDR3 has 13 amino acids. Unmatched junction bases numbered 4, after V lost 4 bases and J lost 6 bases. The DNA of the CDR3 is TGTGCCAGCAGCTCGGGACTAGCACTCGAGCAGTACTTC. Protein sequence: CASSSGLALEQYF.

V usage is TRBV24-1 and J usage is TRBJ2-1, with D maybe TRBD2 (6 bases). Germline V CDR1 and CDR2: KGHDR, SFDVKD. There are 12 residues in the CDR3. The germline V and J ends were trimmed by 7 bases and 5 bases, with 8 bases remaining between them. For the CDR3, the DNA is TGTGCCACCAGCGGGAGCCACAATGAGCAGTTCTTC. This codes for CATSGSHNEQFF.

CDR3 sequence reads: CASSLSGGLPNEQFF. In DNA, the CDR3 is TGCGCCAGCAGCCTTTCGGGAGGACTTCCTAATGAGCAGTTCTTC. The chain combines TRBV4-1 with TRBJ2-1; TRBD2 matches at 7 bases. CDR1 and CDR2 (germline): MGHRA, YSYEKL. The CDR3 has 15 amino acids. After removal of 4 bases from V and 7 bases from J, the junction contained 10 bases not matched to a gene.

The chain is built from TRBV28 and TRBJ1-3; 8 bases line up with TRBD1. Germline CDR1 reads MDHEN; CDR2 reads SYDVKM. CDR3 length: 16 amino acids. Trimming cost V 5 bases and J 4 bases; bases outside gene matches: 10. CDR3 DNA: TGTGCCAGCAGTCTCATCTCCGGGACAGGCGGAAACACCATATATTTT. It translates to CASSLISGTGGNTIYF.

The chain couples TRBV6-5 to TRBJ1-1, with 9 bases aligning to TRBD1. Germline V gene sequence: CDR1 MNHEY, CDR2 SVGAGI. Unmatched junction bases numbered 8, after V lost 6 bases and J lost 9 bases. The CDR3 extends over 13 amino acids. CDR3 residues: CASSRGQGKQAFF. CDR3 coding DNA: TGTGCCAGCAGCCGAGGACAGGGGAAGCAAGCTTTCTTT.

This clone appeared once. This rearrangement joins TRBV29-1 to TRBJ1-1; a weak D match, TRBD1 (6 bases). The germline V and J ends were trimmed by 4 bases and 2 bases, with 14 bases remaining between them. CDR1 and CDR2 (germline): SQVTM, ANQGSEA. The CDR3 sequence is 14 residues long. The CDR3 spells CSVAKEGVNTEAFF. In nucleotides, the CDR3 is TGCAGCGTTGCGAAAGAGGGGGTAAACACTGAAGCTTTCTTT.

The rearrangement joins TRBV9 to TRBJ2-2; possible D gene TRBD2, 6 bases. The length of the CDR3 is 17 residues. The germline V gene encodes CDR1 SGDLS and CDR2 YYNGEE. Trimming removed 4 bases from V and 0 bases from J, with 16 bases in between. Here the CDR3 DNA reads TGTGCCAGCAGCATTTCGGGGGACGCCTCGAACACCGGGGAGCTGTTTTTT. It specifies CASSISGDASNTGELFF.

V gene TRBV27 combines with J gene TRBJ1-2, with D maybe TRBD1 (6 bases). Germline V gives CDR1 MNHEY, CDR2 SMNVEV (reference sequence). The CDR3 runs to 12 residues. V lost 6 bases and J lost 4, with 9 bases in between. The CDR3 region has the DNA TGTGCCAGCAGGGACAGAACCTATGGCTACACCTTC. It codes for CASRDRTYGYTF.

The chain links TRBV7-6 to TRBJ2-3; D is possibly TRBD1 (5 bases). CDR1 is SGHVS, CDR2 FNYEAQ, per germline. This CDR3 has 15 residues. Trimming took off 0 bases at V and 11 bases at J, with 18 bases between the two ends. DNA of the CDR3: TGTGCCAGCAGCTTAGCGACCCCCCGCCAGGGTGGGCAGTATTTT. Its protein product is CASSLATPRQGGQYF.

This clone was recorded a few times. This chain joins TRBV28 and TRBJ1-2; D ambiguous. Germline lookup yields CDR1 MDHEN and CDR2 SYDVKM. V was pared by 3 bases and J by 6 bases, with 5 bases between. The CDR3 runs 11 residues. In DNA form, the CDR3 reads TGTGCCAGCAGTTTCCAGGATGGCTACACCTTC. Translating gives CASSFQDGYTF.